In this sample, the clone carrying this T cell receptor beta chain turned up many times. Its antigen is unknown. The sample originates from a study of blood T cells in healthy people across ages. About the research overall: About one barcoded TCR beta cDNA was captured per two T cells.

Broader study findings: Relative to aged donors, long-lived donors carried more naive CD4+ cells and displayed higher diversity.

Germline V gives CDR1 SGHTA, CDR2 FQGNSA. V lost 3 bases, J lost 5 bases, and 11 bases lay in between. CDR3 length: 13 residues. Isolated per sample were at least 7 million PBMCs. The authors ran a second PCR of about 6 to 11 cycles using a sample-barcoded 5' primer and a J-beta primer mix. TCRdb analysed the 5' RACE reads with MiXCR anew, one entry per CDR3 protein. The sample has hundreds of thousands of distinct CDR3 sequences; less than 35% are singletons. The receptor comes from a woman at least 80 years old in good health. The sequencing input was blood. The gene calls are TRBV7-2 and TRBJ2-7, with TRBD1 as a possible D gene (5 bases). This CDR3 reads CASSFRDLDEQYF. CDR3 DNA sequence: TGTGCCAGCAGCTTCAGGGATTTAGACGAGCAGTACTTC.